This T cell receptor (beta chain) was identified in a study of blood T cells in healthy people across ages. Primed by a sample-barcoded 5' primer and a J-beta primer mix, a second PCR proceeded for 7 to 11 cycles. From the 5' RACE reads, TCRdb called clonotypes with MiXCR, one entry per CDR3 protein. The sample holds nearly 800,000 distinct CDR3 sequences, just over 55% seen once. The study's findings and limits: Comparison with aged donors showed that long-lived donors had more naive CD4+ cells and higher diversity.

Sample donors were healthy Caucasian individuals that came from Russia, aged roughly 6 to 95. Note on this clonotype: Its antigen is still unknown.

The CDR3 contains 13 residues. Germline loops: CDR1 KGHDR, CDR2 SFDVKD. With 7 bases removed from V and 7 bases from J, the gap between germline ends came to 16 bases. The chain couples TRBV24-1 to TRBJ2-7; either TRBD1 or TRBD2 may supply D (5 bases each). The sequence came from a man between 35 and 55 years old in good health. The sample consisted of blood. The CDR3 spells CATSPEGTDEQYF. Written as DNA, the CDR3 is TGTGCCACCAGCCCCGAAGGGACGGATGAGCAGTACTTC.